One sample yielded the 13 T cell receptor beta chains listed below, sequenced in a study of T cells expressing NK-cell markers. TCRdb derives one entry per CDR3 protein from the 5' RACE reads, leaving out DNA. The table counts 350,000 to 500,000 distinct CDR3 sequences; 7.3% lies in the top ten. The sequencing sample was made of blood T cells: a sorted CD56 or NKG2C T cell subset, CD4+ or CD8+ T cells, or bulk PBMC T cells (not recorded which). These receptor sequences come from a woman between 18 and 70 years old in good health.

The chain links TRBV7-6 to TRBJ1-4; as DNA is missing, the TRBD1 call by TCRdb cannot be tested. Germline V gives CDR1 SGHVS, CDR2 FNYEAQ. This CDR3 comprises 15 residues. CDR3 region: CASSSRTGNNEKLFF.

The chain recombines TRBV9 with TRBJ2-2; there is no DNA to check the TCRdb D call of TRBD1. The CDR3 has 14 amino acids. From germline, CDR1 is SGDLS and CDR2 YYNGEE. The chain's CDR3 is CASTPGQLTGELFF.

The chain uses TRBV7-9 and TRBJ2-2. This CDR3 has 12 amino acids. Germline V CDR1 and CDR2: SEHNR, FQNEAQ (reference sequence). The chain's CDR3 is CASSINVGELFF.

This chain uses TRBV19 with TRBJ1-1. CDR3 length equals 15 residues. The germline V gene encodes CDR1 LNHDA and CDR2 SQIVND (reference sequence). This CDR3 is CASSIVHGLNTEAFF.

The chain links TRBV24-1 to TRBJ2-5; the TCRdb D gene call, TRBD1, has no DNA to confirm it. Germline V CDR1 and CDR2: KGHDR, SFDVKD. This CDR3 has 17 amino acids. The CDR3: CATSDDRQGLFGETQYF.

The chain links TRBV29-1 to TRBJ2-3. This CDR3 contains 12 residues. CDR1 and CDR2 from the germline V gene are SQVTM and ANQGSEA. The chain's CDR3 is CSSQRGTDTQYF.

This chain joins TRBV7-7 and TRBJ1-2; TCRdb gives TRBD1 as the D gene, but with no DNA this cannot be confirmed. Germline CDR1 reads SSHAT; CDR2 reads FNYEAQ (reference sequence). CDR3 size: 16 residues. CDR3 region: CAHSGGAPFTNYGYTF.

V and J are TRBV7-2 and TRBJ2-1; TCRdb's D call of TRBD1 is untestable without DNA. Per the germline V gene, CDR1 is SGHTA and CDR2 is FQGNSA. CDR3 length: 16 residues. The CDR3 is CASSSDRASSYNEQFF.

V usage is TRBV7-9 and J usage is TRBJ2-5. Germline V gene sequence: CDR1 SEHNR, CDR2 FQNEAQ (reference sequence). CDR3 length: 11 amino acids. CDR3 in amino acids: CASSSYEAQYF.

V usage is TRBV18 and J usage is TRBJ1-3. CDR1 is KGHSH and CDR2 is LQKENI in the germline V gene. The CDR3 covers 13 residues. CDR3: CASSPEQEDTIYF.

The rearrangement uses TRBV6-1 and TRBJ1-5. CDR1 and CDR2 from the germline V gene are MNHNS and SASEGT. This CDR3 region has 13 residues. The CDR3 protein is CASSEASGQPQHF.

The J gene is TRBJ2-7, the V gene TRBV20-1; TCRdb proposes TRBD2, but this gene call is untestable without DNA. The CDR3 consists of 12 residues. Looked up from germline, CDR1 is DFQATT and CDR2 is SNEGSKA (reference sequence). The CDR3 loop reads CSARGLRYEQYF.

The CDR3 spells CASRTGTSGTDTQYF. The gene calls are TRBV7-9 and TRBJ2-3; as DNA is missing, the TRBD2 call by TCRdb cannot be tested. The germline V gene encodes CDR1 SEHNR and CDR2 FQNEAQ (reference sequence). The CDR3 totals 15 residues.